The 16 T cell receptor beta chains below were found in one sample sequenced in a study of STAT5B mutations in CD4+ large granular lymphocyte leukemia. Profiled with immunoSEQ multiplex PCR; TCRdb holds only in-frame clones, not every one. The sample shows nearly 45,000 clones, around 86% of them seen only once. The sequencing input was CD4+ T cells from blood buffy coats. Receptors were obtained from a human donor in good health.

This chain connects TRBV27 to TRBJ2-1; 9 nucleotides agree with TRBD2. CDR1 MNHEY and CDR2 SMNVEV come from the germline V gene (reference sequence). Trimming cost V 6 bases and J 4 bases; bases outside gene matches: 19. The length of the CDR3 is 19 residues. CDR3 loop: CASSLNTPSGTSYYNEQFF. The CDR3 DNA sequence: TGTGCCAGCAGCCTAAATACGCCTTCCGGGACTAGCTATTACAATGAGCAGTTCTTC.

As to this clone: At the DNA level, this CDR3 is encoded by other sequences in the same sample as well. The gene calls are TRBV6-1 and TRBJ2-7; no clear D gene. Trimming left V 1 base short and J 2 bases short, with 9 bases between. The CDR3 sequence is 14 residues long. CDR1 MNHNS and CDR2 SASEGT come from the germline V gene. The CDR3 region is CASSEGGTAYEQYF. The CDR3 bases are TGTGCCAGCAGTGAAGGCGGCACAGCCTACGAGCAGTACTTC.

This chain connects TRBV14 to TRBJ1-4; possible D gene TRBD1, 5 bases. V lost 2 bases and J lost 1, with 11 bases in between. The V gene's germline CDR1 is SGHDN and CDR2 FVKESK. CDR3 size: 16 residues. The CDR3 region has the DNA TGTGCCAGCAGCCAAACTCGACAGAAAACTAATGAAAAACTGTTTTTT. Protein product: CASSQTRQKTNEKLFF.

The V gene is TRBV6-1, the J gene TRBJ1-4; 7 nucleotides agree with TRBD1. Per germline, CDR1 MNHNS and CDR2 SASEGT. This CDR3 has 15 residues. Unmatched junction bases numbered 6, after V lost 2 bases and J lost 6 bases. For the CDR3, the DNA is TGTGCCAGCAGTGAATTCAGGCAGGGGGATGAAAAACTGTTTTTT. Translation: CASSEFRQGDEKLFF.

This clone appeared a single time. The chain has TRBV7-9 and TRBJ1-5; D remains ambiguous. Trimming shortened V by 5 bases and J by 1 base, and 9 bases separated the two germline ends. This CDR3 has 14 residues. Germline V CDR1 and CDR2: SEHNR, FQNEAQ (reference sequence). CDR3 in amino acids: CASSPDWSNQPQHF. In DNA form, the CDR3 reads TGTGCCAGCAGCCCTGATTGGAGCAATCAGCCCCAGCATTTT.

This clone was found once. The chain recombines TRBV5-1 with TRBJ1-2; no clear D gene. V lost 0 bases and J 4 bases, leaving 10 bases between the germline ends. From germline, CDR1 is SGHRS and CDR2 YFSETQ. The CDR3 is 14 residues long. The CDR3 here is CASSLEHGGYGYTF. The CDR3 nucleotides read TGCGCCAGCAGCTTGGAACACGGAGGCTATGGCTACACCTTC. The full variable domain, completed using reference TRBV5-1 and TRBJ1-2, is KAGVTQTPRYLIKTRGQQVTLSCSPISGHRSVSWYQQTPGQGLQFLFEYFSETQRNKGNFPGRFSGRQFSNSRSEMNVSTLELGDSALYLCASSLEHGGYGYTFGSGTRLTVV.

The rearrangement joins TRBV4-1 to TRBJ1-3; D remains ambiguous. This CDR3 has 17 residues. Germline V gives CDR1 MGHRA, CDR2 YSYEKL. V shed 3 bases and J shed 0 bases, with 15 bases lying between them. The CDR3 sequence: CASSQESVGFSGNTIYF. The CDR3 coding sequence is TGCGCCAGCAGCCAGGAGAGTGTGGGGTTCTCTGGAAACACCATATATTTT.

The rearrangement uses TRBV6-6 and TRBJ1-5; 7 nucleotides match TRBD1. The CDR3 extends over 12 amino acids. Germline CDR1 and CDR2: MNHNY and SVGAGI (reference sequence). The junction had 2 bases not matched to a gene; V was cut back by 8 bases and J by 4 bases. The CDR3 DNA reads as TGTGCCAGCCGGGACAGAAATCAGCCCCAGCATTTT. Translating gives CASRDRNQPQHF.

The chain recombines TRBV2 with TRBJ2-1; D is undetermined. The ends were cut back, 4 bases at V and 4 bases at J, with 14 bases in the middle. The germline V gene has CDR1 SNHLY and CDR2 FYNNEI. CDR3 length equals 15 residues. CDR3 region: CASSAVISQYNEQFF. The CDR3 DNA reads as TGTGCCAGCAGTGCGGTAATATCCCAGTACAATGAGCAGTTCTTC.

This rearrangement joins TRBV6-6 to TRBJ1-1; D unresolved. From germline, CDR1 is MNHNY and CDR2 SVGAGI (reference sequence). CDR3 length: 15 residues. Trimming left V 2 bases short and J 1 base short, with 11 bases between. The DNA of the CDR3 is TGTGCCAGCAGTTACCGGTTTAGGGAGAACACTGAAGCTTTCTTT. It yields the protein CASSYRFRENTEAFF.

The V gene is TRBV28, the J gene TRBJ1-4, with D unresolved. This CDR3 contains 15 residues. In germline, CDR1 is MDHEN, CDR2 SYDVKM. V was clipped by 3 bases and J by 3 bases, with 11 bases between them. In DNA, the CDR3 is TGTGCCAGCAGTTTTTTAGGCACCTCTAATGAAAAACTGTTTTTT. Its protein product is CASSFLGTSNEKLFF.

The rearrangement links TRBV25-1 to TRBJ1-1, with D perhaps TRBD1 (5 bases). The V end lost 2 bases, the J end lost 4 bases, and 11 bases lay between the germline ends. Germline V CDR1 and CDR2: MGHDK, SYGVNS. This CDR3 is built from 14 residues. CDR3 region: CASSEHGGATEAFF. Written as DNA, the CDR3 is TGTGCCAGCAGTGAACACGGGGGTGCCACTGAAGCTTTCTTT.

V gene TRBV27 combines with J gene TRBJ2-1, with 10 positions matching TRBD2. CDR3 size: 15 residues. The germline V gene has CDR1 MNHEY and CDR2 SMNVEV (reference sequence). V lost 5 bases to trimming and J lost 5 bases; unmatched junction nucleotides: 6. The CDR3, as DNA: TGTGCCAGCAGTCCGACTAGCGGGCTTCACAATGAGCAGTTCTTC. This translates into CASSPTSGLHNEQFF.

This clone was seen a handful of times. The CDR3 spells CAWSPGGNYGYTF. The CDR3 nucleotides read TGTGCCTGGAGCCCGGGGGGAAACTATGGCTACACCTTC. This chain uses TRBV30 with TRBJ1-2; tentative D call: TRBD1 (5 bases). The V end lost 3 bases, the J end lost 2 bases, and 10 bases lay between the germline ends. This CDR3 has 13 amino acids. CDR1 and CDR2 from the germline V gene are GTSNPN and SVGIG (reference sequence).

This chain connects TRBV29-1 to TRBJ1-2; D might be TRBD1 (6 bases). This CDR3 contains 13 residues. V lost 5 bases and J lost 8, with 18 bases in between. Germline V CDR1 and CDR2: SQVTM, ANQGSEA. CDR3 DNA sequence: TGCAGCGTTCAGAGGGACACGTCGGGCGGCTACACCTTC. It is translated as CSVQRDTSGGYTF.

V usage is TRBV4-3 and J usage is TRBJ2-1; D tentatively reads TRBD1 or TRBD2 (5 bases each). The CDR3 has 16 residues. V was pared by 1 base and J by 5 bases, with 15 bases between. CDR1 is LGHNA, CDR2 YSLEER, per germline. CDR3 nucleotides: TGCGCCAGCAGCCAAGCTCGAGGGGTTCTCCACAATGAGCAGTTCTTC. It encodes CASSQARGVLHNEQFF.